These 22 T cell receptor beta chains were all obtained from the same sample, sequenced in a study of shared T cell receptors in the human thymus. The table came from immunoSEQ multiplex PCR; TCRdb's copy has only in-frame clones and leaves some out. This sample has about 610,000 clones, with approximately 88% found just once. These records were also assigned to another study, of human thymus T cells.

Sequenced input: thymocytes. The source of these receptors is a boy under two years old with a congenital heart defect.

CDR3 in DNA: TGTGCCAGCAGCACAGGGACAGCGGACTATGGCTACACCTTC. Amino acid sequence: CASSTGTADYGYTF. The J gene is TRBJ1-2, the V gene TRBV11-2, with 7 bases that match TRBD1. The CDR3 has 14 residues. Germline-derived CDR1 and CDR2 are SGHAT and FQNNGV. V dropped 5 bases and J dropped 3; count of bases not matched to a gene: 6. The variable domain in full, with the rest retrieved from reference TRBV11-2 and TRBJ1-2, is EAGVAQSPRYKIIEKRQSVAFWCNPISGHATLYWYQQILGQGPKLLIQFQNNGVVDDSQLPKDRFSAERLKGVDSTLKIQPAKLEDSAVYLCASSTGTADYGYTFGSGTRLTVV.

The rearrangement links TRBV28 to TRBJ1-3; D gene uncertain. Trimming pared 1 base from V and 0 bases from J, leaving 4 bases between. Germline-derived CDR1 and CDR2 are MDHEN and SYDVKM. CDR3 size: 14 residues. The CDR3 loop is CASSLYSSGNTIYF. The CDR3 coding sequence is TGTGCCAGCAGTTTATACTCCTCTGGAAACACCATATATTTT.

The V gene is TRBV7-6, the J gene TRBJ2-2; the match to TRBD2 covers 12 bases. Germline assignment: CDR1 SGHVS and CDR2 FNYEAQ. The CDR3 totals 19 residues. Trimming took 5 bases from V and 6 from J; bases not matched to a gene: 16. CDR3 in amino acids: CASSPGLAGRPLPPGELFF. The CDR3 DNA reads as TGTGCCAGCAGCCCGGGACTAGCGGGTCGCCCTTTACCCCCCGGGGAGCTGTTTTTT.

The J gene is TRBJ2-1, the V gene TRBV6-5; TRBD2 aligns across 8 bases. Germline lookup yields CDR1 MNHEY and CDR2 SVGAGI. Trimming at V came to 3 bases and at J to 6 bases, leaving 7 bases not matched to a gene. The CDR3 runs to 15 residues. CDR3 protein: CASSYRVGTSNEQFF. The CDR3 coding sequence is TGTGCCAGCAGTTATCGTGTAGGGACTAGCAATGAGCAGTTCTTC.

The chain is built from TRBV15 and TRBJ1-5; D gene ambiguous. The length of the CDR3 is 14 residues. The germline V gene encodes CDR1 LNHNV and CDR2 YYDKDF (reference sequence). V lost 1 base, J lost 5 bases, and 9 bases lay in between. The CDR3 DNA follows: TGTGCCACCAGCAGAGTCCCGAGGCATCAGCCCCAGCATTTT. The encoded protein is CATSRVPRHQPQHF.

V and J are TRBV5-1 and TRBJ2-7; TRBD2 matches 7 bases. CDR3 length equals 13 residues. Germline V CDR1 and CDR2: SGHRS, YFSETQ. Trimming cost V 5 bases and J 0 bases; bases outside gene matches: 2. The CDR3 DNA reads TGCGCCAGCAGTGGGGGGGTCTCCTACGAGCAGTACTTC. Its protein product is CASSGGVSYEQYF.

This rearrangement joins TRBV5-1 to TRBJ2-7, with D perhaps TRBD1 (6 bases). V lost 0 bases and J 2 bases, leaving 15 bases between the germline ends. The CDR3 loop spans 16 amino acids. Germline V CDR1 and CDR2: SGHRS, YFSETQ. CDR3 DNA: TGCGCCAGCAGCTTGGAGAAAGGGGGTTTCCCCTACGAGCAGTACTTC. This encodes CASSLEKGGFPYEQYF.

This chain joins TRBV12-5 and TRBJ2-7, with D tentatively TRBD2 (5 bases). The CDR3 runs 15 residues. Germline CDR1 LGHNT, CDR2 FRNRAP. V gave up 2 bases and J gave up 0 bases, with 11 bases separating them. In DNA form, the CDR3 reads TGTGCTAGTGGTTTGCCCCGGGAAAGCTCCTACGAGCAGTACTTC. Encoded protein: CASGLPRESSYEQYF.

The chain carries TRBV27 and TRBJ2-7; no firm D call. The CDR3 length is 16 residues. Trimming removed 1 base at V and 0 bases at J, with 13 bases between. Germline assignment: CDR1 MNHEY and CDR2 SMNVEV (reference sequence). The CDR3 is CASSLFAYKASYEQYF. The CDR3 DNA reads TGTGCCAGCAGTTTATTCGCCTATAAAGCCTCCTACGAGCAGTACTTC.

The CDR3 region is CASSPLTGGETQYF. As DNA, the CDR3 is TGTGCCAGCAGTCCCCTTACGGGGGGAGAGACCCAGTACTTC. The chain links TRBV28 to TRBJ2-5, with 7 positions matching TRBD2. J was trimmed by 4 bases and V by 5 bases; bases with no gene match: 7. Germline V gene lookup returns CDR1 MDHEN and CDR2 SYDVKM. The CDR3 totals 14 residues.

The genes are TRBV5-8 and TRBJ1-1; D is ambiguous. The V end was cut by 0 bases, the J end by 4 bases, with 16 bases between. Germline-derived CDR1 and CDR2 are SGHTS and YDEGEE. The CDR3 totals 16 residues. CDR3 protein: CASSLVTLEVGTEAFF. CDR3 coding DNA: TGTGCCAGCAGCTTGGTGACTTTGGAGGTCGGCACTGAAGCTTTCTTT. The variable domain in full, completed from reference TRBV5-8 and TRBJ1-1, reads EAGVTQSPTHLIKTRGQQATLRCSPISGHTSVYWYQQALGLGLQFLLWYDEGEERNRGNFPPRFSGRQFPNYSSELNVNALELEDSALYLCASSLVTLEVGTEAFFGQGTRLTVV.

The CDR3 reads CAISVSRDRKETQYF. In nucleotides, the CDR3 is TGTGCCATCAGTGTATCGAGGGACAGGAAAGAGACCCAGTACTTC. The J gene is TRBJ2-5, the V gene TRBV10-3; 8 positions match TRBD1. V lost 4 bases and J lost 3; bases outside the gene matches: 7. CDR3 length: 15 residues. CDR1 and CDR2 (germline): ENHRY, SYGVKD.

Comments on this clone: At one end, the junction sequence differs from germline, possibly due to a read error. This chain uses TRBV7-7 with TRBJ2-1; 11 bases align to TRBD1. Germline V gene lookup returns CDR1 SSHAT and CDR2 FNYEAQ (reference sequence). The CDR3 length is 17 residues. The CDR3 protein is CASSPRFRTGGIDEQFF. CDR3 in DNA: TGTGCTAGCAGCCCCCGTTTCAGGACAGGGGGCATCGATGAGCAGTTCTTC.

J is TRBJ2-7 and V is TRBV7-8; 8 nucleotides align to TRBD2. This CDR3 has 15 amino acids. Losses at the gene ends were 5 bases for V and 6 bases for J; bases not matched to a gene: 12. Germline CDR1 reads SGHVS; CDR2 reads FQNEAQ. The CDR3 sequence: CASSPRGLAGAEQYF. CDR3 nucleotides: TGTGCCAGCAGCCCCCGTGGCCTAGCGGGCGCCGAGCAGTACTTC.

The chain has TRBV27 and TRBJ1-5; no firm D call. Trimming took 6 bases from V and 1 from J, leaving 7 bases between them. The germline gives CDR1 MNHEY, CDR2 SMNVEV (reference sequence). The CDR3 runs to 13 residues. CDR3 region: CASRSGSNQPQHF. As DNA, the CDR3 is TGTGCCAGCAGAAGTGGCAGCAATCAGCCCCAGCATTTT.

The sample holds a few counts of this clone. CDR3 region: CASSSIAGGPEEQYF. DNA of the CDR3: TGTGCCAGCAGTTCCATAGCGGGAGGGCCCGAAGAGCAGTACTTC. This sequence joins TRBV6-6 and TRBJ2-7; 11 nucleotides line up with TRBD2. The germline gives CDR1 MNHNY, CDR2 SVGAGI (reference sequence). With V trimmed by 4 bases and J by 7 bases, 9 bases remained unmatched. The CDR3 runs 15 residues.

This clone was seen a single time. The rearrangement links TRBV4-1 to TRBJ1-5, with a weak D call TRBD1 (6 bases). Germline V gives CDR1 MGHRA, CDR2 YSYEKL. Trimming took 1 base from V and 0 from J, leaving 16 bases between them. The CDR3 loop spans 18 amino acids. The CDR3 coding sequence is TGCGCCAGCAGCCAAGGGGGGCAGCTCCCTTATAGCAATCAGCCCCAGCATTTT. It specifies CASSQGGQLPYSNQPQHF.

The chain uses TRBV19 and TRBJ2-7; 14 positions match TRBD2. Unmatched junction bases numbered 5, after V lost 5 bases and J lost 2 bases. CDR1 and CDR2 (germline): LNHDA, SQIVND (reference sequence). The CDR3 totals 16 residues. The CDR3 DNA follows: TGTGCCAGTAGTGGGACTAGCGGGAGTCCCACCTACGAGCAGTACTTC. Protein: CASSGTSGSPTYEQYF.

Worth noting for this clone: Other DNA sequences from this sample encode an identical CDR3 as well. V gene TRBV6-1 combines with J gene TRBJ1-1; D is possibly TRBD1 (5 bases). CDR3 length: 14 amino acids. Germline CDR1 reads MNHNS; CDR2 reads SASEGT. Deletions cut 2 bases from V and 0 bases from J, with 7 bases between. CDR3 in amino acids: CASSEKGMNTEAFF. DNA of the CDR3: TGTGCCAGCAGTGAAAAGGGGATGAACACTGAAGCTTTCTTT.

The chain uses TRBV19 and TRBJ2-3; D may be TRBD2 (6 bases). V was clipped by 0 bases and J by 3 bases, with 16 bases between them. In germline, CDR1 is LNHDA, CDR2 SQIVND (reference sequence). CDR3 length: 17 residues. The CDR3 reads CASSIDDSNGSTDTQYF. In nucleotides, the CDR3 is TGTGCCAGTAGTATAGATGATAGTAACGGGAGTACAGATACGCAGTATTTT.

The chain recombines TRBV19 with TRBJ2-1; possibly TRBD1 for D (5 bases). Deletions cut 5 bases from V and 9 bases from J, with 17 bases between. Looked up from germline, CDR1 is LNHDA and CDR2 is SQIVND (reference sequence). The CDR3 totals 14 residues. This CDR3 reads CASSPIGASPEQFF. The CDR3 bases are TGTGCCAGTAGTCCCATTGGGGCCTCCCCTGAGCAGTTCTTC.

This sequence joins TRBV13 and TRBJ1-5; 9 bases agree with TRBD1. The V and J ends lost 5 bases and 3 bases, in that order; junction bases with no gene match: 5. The CDR3 spans 15 residues. Germline CDR1 reads PRHDT; CDR2 reads FYEKMQ (reference sequence). The CDR3 DNA reads TGTGCCAGCAGCATCAACAGGGGGCTCAATCAGCCCCAGCATTTT. The encoded protein is CASSINRGLNQPQHF.